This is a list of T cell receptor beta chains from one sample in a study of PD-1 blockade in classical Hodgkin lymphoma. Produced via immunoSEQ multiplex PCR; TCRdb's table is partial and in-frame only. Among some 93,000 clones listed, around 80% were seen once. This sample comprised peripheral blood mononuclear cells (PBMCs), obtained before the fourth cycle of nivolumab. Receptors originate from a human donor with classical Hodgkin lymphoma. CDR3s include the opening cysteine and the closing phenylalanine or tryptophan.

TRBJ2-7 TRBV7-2 CASNPGGAQNYEQYF
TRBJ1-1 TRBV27 CASKVDRDTEAFF
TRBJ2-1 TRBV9 CASSVGQASGYNEQFF
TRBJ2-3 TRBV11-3 CASSFGLTDTQYF
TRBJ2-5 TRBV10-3 CAISDPSLAAGETQYF
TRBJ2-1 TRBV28 CASTTGTYNEQFF
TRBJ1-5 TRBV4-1 CASSQSFSVYSNQPQHF
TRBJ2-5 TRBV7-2 CASSMGGGSEETQYF
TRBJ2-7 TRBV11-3 CASTPGVIARSYEQYF
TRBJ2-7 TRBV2 CASSEEVFYEQYF
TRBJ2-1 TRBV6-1 CASSEGRGSYNEQFF
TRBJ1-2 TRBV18 CASSPLEDRLANYGYTF
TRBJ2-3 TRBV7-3 CASSPPGGTDTQYF
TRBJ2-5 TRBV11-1 CASSPTQGLAGMETQYF
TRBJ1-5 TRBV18 CASSPPGGLGHQPQHF
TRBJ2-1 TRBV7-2 CASRLAGGTALVF
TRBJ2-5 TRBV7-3 CASSPSGGETQYF
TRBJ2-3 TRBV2 CASSPFLPDTQYF
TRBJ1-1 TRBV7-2 CASSLRVGPNTEAFF
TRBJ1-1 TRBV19 CASSWAFF
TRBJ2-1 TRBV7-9 CASSSRRPGLAGGEQFF
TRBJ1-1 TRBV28 CASSSRPEAFF
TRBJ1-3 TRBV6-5 CASRPNRDSGNTIYF
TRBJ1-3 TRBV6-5 CASSYGKGDSGNTIYF
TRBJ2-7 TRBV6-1 CASSYGTEQYF
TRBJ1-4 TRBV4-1 CASSLGRVGAFEKLFF
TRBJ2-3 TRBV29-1 CSVGGPDTQYF